The rows below give T cell receptor beta chains drawn from one sample of a study of shared clonotypes between healthy human individuals. TCRdb's copy holds only in-frame clones and misses some; the assay was immunoSEQ multiplex PCR. The repertoire has some 2 million clones, over 85% of them found once; the top ten carry roughly 1.2%. Sequenced material: naive CD8+ T cells sorted from blood. These receptors originate from a man younger than 30 in good health. Each CDR3 is given with its conserved first and last residue. The D gene is left open where the match is weak. Clone size is not always given. Where it is, it says once, few, many or a class for expanded clones.

J gene	V gene	CDR3 length	clone size	D gene	CDR3 DNA	CDR3 protein
TRBJ2-2	TRBV2	14	.	.	TGTGCCAGCAAACCGGGCCCTAACACCGGGGAGCTGTTTTTT	CASKPGPNTGELFF
TRBJ1-4	TRBV7-9	18	.	.	TGTGCCAGCAGCCCAGGCGGGGGCCGCCTCGCCACTAATGAAAAACTGTTTTTT	CASSPGGGRLATNEKLFF
TRBJ2-7	TRBV4-1	14	.	TRBD2	TGCGCCAGCGGAACTAGCGGGGGAACCTACGAGCAGTACTTC	CASGTSGGTYEQYF
TRBJ2-2	TRBV11-1	13	.	.	TGTGCCAGCAGCTTAGATTACACCGGGGAGCTGTTTTTT	CASSLDYTGELFF
TRBJ2-5	TRBV7-9	15	.	.	TGTGCCAGCAGCCCCCCGGGGTTCCTTCAAGAGACCCAGTACTTC	CASSPPGFLQETQYF
TRBJ1-5	TRBV6-1	16	.	.	TGTGCCAGCAGTGAAGCGTGGGATTATAGCAATCAGCCCCAGCATTTT	CASSEAWDYSNQPQHF
TRBJ2-2	TRBV10-1	14	few	.	TGCGCCAGCAGTGATCTGAGTTCCACCGGGGAGCTGTTTTTT	CASSDLSSTGELFF
TRBJ2-7	TRBV7-2	13	.	.	TGTGCCAGCAGCTTAGATTTTGGCTACGAGCAGTACTTC	CASSLDFGYEQYF
TRBJ2-7	TRBV5-4	13	.	TRBD2	TGTGCCAGCAGTGGGACTAGCGACTACGAGCAGTACTTC	CASSGTSDYEQYF
TRBJ2-1	TRBV4-1	17	.	.	TGCGCCAGCAGCCTCACTCTCGGGAGCAGATCCTACAATGAGCAGTTCTTC	CASSLTLGSRSYNEQFF
TRBJ1-2	TRBV7-2	13	.	.	TGTGCCAGCAGCTTATGGCAGGGGCTTGGCTACACCTTC	CASSLWQGLGYTF
TRBJ1-6	TRBV6-1	14	few	.	TGTGCCAGCAGTGACCGGACCTCGGGTTCACCCCTCCACTTT	CASSDRTSGSPLHF
TRBJ1-2	TRBV27	15	.	.	TGTGCCAGCAGTCTTACAGTTGCAGCTAACTATGGCTACACCTTC	CASSLTVAANYGYTF
TRBJ2-1	TRBV7-9	16	.	TRBD1	TGTGCCAGCAGCTTAGATCCCACAGGGGGCGCGCATGAGCAGTTCTTC	CASSLDPTGGAHEQFF
TRBJ2-7	TRBV6-5	13	.	.	TGTGCCAGCAGGTTTAGCGACTCCTACGAGCAGTACTTC	CASRFSDSYEQYF
TRBJ2-7	TRBV7-2	14	.	.	TGTGCCAGCAGCTTAGCGCCTGGCGGGAACGAGCAGTACTTC	CASSLAPGGNEQYF
TRBJ2-1	TRBV11-1	16	.	TRBD2	TGTGCCAGCAGCTTAGGACTAGCGGGGGCCTACAATGAGCAGTTCTTC	CASSLGLAGAYNEQFF
TRBJ2-7	TRBV4-3	16	.	.	TGCGCCAGCAGCCAAGATCCGCGGTCTGGTAGCTACGAGCAGTACTTC	CASSQDPRSGSYEQYF
TRBJ1-5	TRBV6-4	15	.	.	TGTGCCAGCAGGGACACAACTTATAGCAATCAGCCCCAGCATTTT	CASRDTTYSNQPQHF
TRBJ2-7	TRBV6-6	15	.	TRBD2	TGTGCCAGCAGTTATTCCGGGACTAGCGGATACGAGCAGTACTTC	CASSYSGTSGYEQYF
TRBJ2-3	TRBV29-1	14	.	TRBD1	TGCAGCGTCGAGACAGGGGGAAGCGCAGATACGCAGTATTTT	CSVETGGSADTQYF
TRBJ1-2	TRBV6-5	15	.	TRBD1	TGTGCCAGCAGTCAGTTTCAGGGGGCTAACTATGGCTACACCTTC	CASSQFQGANYGYTF
TRBJ2-7	TRBV7-9	14	.	.	TGTGCCAGCAGCTTTAAGGGTACTCCCTACGAGCAGTACTTC	CASSFKGTPYEQYF
TRBJ1-5	TRBV15	14	.	.	TGTGCCACCAGCAGAGACAAGGGGGGTCAGCCCCAGCATTTT	CATSRDKGGQPQHF
TRBJ2-5	TRBV18	14	once	.	TGTGCCAGCTCACCCCAAGGGGGCCAAGAGACCCAGTACTTC	CASSPQGGQETQYF
TRBJ2-7	TRBV30	14	.	.	TGTGCCTGGGCCCGGGGGGCGGGGCCCGCCGAGCAGTACTTC	CAWARGAGPAEQYF
TRBJ2-1	TRBV28	14	.	.	TGTGCCAGCAGTCCGCCCCCGACTAGAGCAGAGCAGTTCTTC	CASSPPPTRAEQFF
TRBJ1-6	TRBV14	13	.	.	TGTGCCAGCAGCCAGGAAGTTCATTCACCCCTCCACTTT	CASSQEVHSPLHF
TRBJ1-1	TRBV29-1	11	.	.	TGCAGCCATTCCAGTAACACTGAAGCTTTCTTT	CSHSSNTEAFF
TRBJ2-1	TRBV4-3	13	.	.	TGCGCCAGCAGCCAAGTGTCGTACAATGAGCAGTTCTTC	CASSQVSYNEQFF
TRBJ2-7	TRBV7-6	11	once	.	TGTGCCAGCAGCTTAGAAGGGGCAGATTACTTC	CASSLEGADYF
TRBJ2-4	TRBV19	16	.	TRBD1	TGTGCCAGTAGTTCGGACAGGGGGCTAATAGAAAACATTCAGTACTTC	CASSSDRGLIENIQYF
TRBJ1-1	TRBV27	13	.	.	TGTGCCAGCAGCCGTAACGGGGACACTGAAGCTTTCTTT	CASSRNGDTEAFF
TRBJ1-4	TRBV5-1	13	once	TRBD1	TGCGCCAGCAGCGGACAGGGGGGTGAAAAACTGTTTTTT	CASSGQGGEKLFF
TRBJ1-5	TRBV27	14	once	.	TGTGCCAGCAGCGGGGGGATTGGCAATCAGCCCCAGCATTTT	CASSGGIGNQPQHF